These 2 T cell receptor beta chains were all obtained from the same sample, sequenced in a study of cytomegalovirus exposure and HLA in healthy donors. The PCR contained 60 Vbeta and 13 Jbeta primers. Clones were read by immunoSEQ multiplex PCR, and TCRdb kept only the in-frame ones, dropping some. The data hold 160,000 or so clones, with roughly 80% observed a single time. Sequencing was done on a sample of PBMCs. All receptors come from a man aged 25-40 years in good health and CMV-seronegative.

V and J are TRBV7-9 and TRBJ1-3; D is uncertain. CDR3 length: 13 amino acids. V was shortened by 5 bases and J by 5 bases, with 10 bases between the two germline ends. Germline CDR1 SEHNR, CDR2 FQNEAQ (reference sequence). CDR3 region: CASSPAARNTIYF. CDR3 sequence (DNA): TGTGCCAGCAGCCCGGCGGCGAGAAACACCATATATTTT.

The chain combines TRBV27 with TRBJ1-1; TRBD1 aligns across 8 bases. This CDR3 has 13 residues. J was trimmed by 4 bases and V by 5 bases; bases with no gene match: 3. Germline lookup yields CDR1 MNHEY and CDR2 SMNVEV (reference sequence). The CDR3 DNA follows: TGTGCCAGCAGTGCCAGGGGGCCCACTGAAGCTTTCTTT. This sequence encodes CASSARGPTEAFF.